This TCR beta chain comes out of a study of blood T cell repertoires in COVID-19. Overall study: Acute and convalescent COVID-19 samples came from the United States, Italy and Spain. PBMCs, B-cell-depleted T cells, or T cells provided the cDNA or gDNA that made up the material.

Source study methods: For nucleated cells, counts were estimated from reference gene primer amplification. Sequencing was performed with immunoSEQ multiplex PCR; in TCRdb, only in-frame clones are kept and a portion is missing. That table supplies the V and J calls and clone size; D and trimming were determined from the DNA. The sample lists about 170,000 clones; about 87% were seen once. This TCR was recovered from a man between 18 and 35 years old with active or convalescent COVID-19. Sequencing used peripheral blood.

CDR3 sequence reads: CASSLRGGSYNEQFF. CDR3 DNA sequence: TGCGCCAGCAGCTTGCGGGGGGGCTCCTACAATGAGCAGTTCTTC. J is TRBJ2-1 and V is TRBV5-1, with 8 bases identical to TRBD2. Per the germline V gene, CDR1 is SGHRS and CDR2 is YFSETQ. J gave up 0 bases and V 1 base, and 0 bases lay outside the gene matches. This CDR3 region has 15 residues.